A selection of T cell receptor beta chains follows, all from one sample in a study of T cell responses to AZD1222 COVID-19 vaccine. Measured with immunoSEQ multiplex PCR; TCRdb has only the in-frame clones, and not every one. Of some 200,000 clones detected, 80% to 95% appear once; the ten largest clones hold around 3.6%. Material: peripheral blood, obtained 28 days after the second AZD1222 dose. The source is an adult who received the AZD1222 COVID-19 vaccine. CDR3s include the opening cysteine and the closing phenylalanine or tryptophan. Fields, in order: D gene, V gene, clone size, J gene, CDR3 protein, CDR3 DNA. The D gene is left open where the match is weak. Expanded clones are given a class, and other clones once, few, many or no size at all.

D: TRBD1; V: TRBV4-1; size: -; J: TRBJ2-7; CDR3: CASSQEPGTGYEQYF; DNA: TGCGCCAGCAGCCAAGAACCCGGGACAGGGTACGAGCAGTACTTC
D: -; V: TRBV6-2/TRBV6-3; size: -; J: TRBJ1-5; CDR3: CASSLQGVGLRGGNQPQHF; DNA: TGTGCCAGCAGTTTACAGGGAGTAGGCCTTCGGGGTGGCAATCAGCCCCAGCATTTT
D: TRBD1; V: TRBV2; size: -; J: TRBJ2-5; CDR3: CASSERGTGRFGTQYF; DNA: TGTGCCAGCAGTGAAAGGGGGACAGGACGATTTGGGACCCAGTACTTC
D: -; V: TRBV27; size: -; J: TRBJ2-1; CDR3: CASSLSRARHEQFF; DNA: TGTGCCAGCAGTTTATCGCGGGCTAGACATGAGCAGTTCTTC
D: -; V: TRBV27; size: -; J: TRBJ2-4; CDR3: CASDGITGKTKNIQYF; DNA: TGTGCCAGCGATGGAATTACAGGGAAGACCAAAAACATTCAGTACTTC
D: -; V: TRBV7-9; size: -; J: TRBJ2-1; CDR3: CASSLSLLNEQFF; DNA: TGTGCCAGCAGCTTATCACTCCTCAATGAGCAGTTCTTC
D: -; V: TRBV28; size: -; J: TRBJ2-1; CDR3: CASSLGLVPGDEQFF; DNA: TGTGCCAGCAGTTTGGGTCTAGTCCCCGGGGATGAGCAGTTCTTC
D: -; V: TRBV7-8; size: -; J: TRBJ1-1; CDR3: CASSFNAEGKNTEAFF; DNA: TGTGCCAGCAGCTTTAATGCGGAGGGGAAGAACACTGAAGCTTTCTTT
D: -; V: TRBV9; size: once; J: TRBJ2-3; CDR3: CASSVAHGTDTQYF; DNA: TGTGCCAGCAGCGTAGCCCATGGGACAGATACGCAGTATTTT
D: TRBD1; V: TRBV2; size: once; J: TRBJ2-7; CDR3: CASSPRQGHYEQYF; DNA: TGTGCCAGCAGTCCACGACAGGGTCACTACGAGCAGTACTTC
D: TRBD1; V: TRBV6-1; size: -; J: TRBJ2-6; CDR3: CASSETGGGANVLTF; DNA: TGTGCCAGCAGTGAAACAGGGGGTGGGGCCAACGTCCTGACTTTC
D: -; V: TRBV7-2; size: -; J: TRBJ2-4; CDR3: CASSPSSSKNIQYF; DNA: TGTGCCAGCAGCCCCTCATCTTCCAAAAACATTCAGTACTTC
D: -; V: TRBV7-2; size: -; J: TRBJ1-2; CDR3: CASSLANRAGGYTF; DNA: TGTGCCAGCAGCTTAGCGAACAGGGCCGGTGGCTACACCTTC
D: -; V: TRBV11-3; size: few; J: TRBJ2-7; CDR3: CASSLGRTYEQYF; DNA: TGTGCCAGCAGCTTAGGCAGAACCTACGAGCAGTACTTC
D: TRBD2; V: TRBV5-1; size: -; J: TRBJ2-7; CDR3: CASSGRLAGAYEQYF; DNA: TGCGCCAGCAGCGGAAGACTAGCGGGGGCCTACGAGCAGTACTTC